The clone carrying this T cell receptor beta chain was observed a handful of times. The antigen remains unidentified. This specimen belongs to a study of molecular identifiers for immune sequencing clone quantification. Naive CD8 library inputs spanned roughly 20,000 to 1,100,000 sorted cells and 10%, 30% or 50% RNA. In TCRdb, the PCR reads were re-called with MiXCR into one record per CDR3 protein. The data show tens of thousands of distinct CDR3 sequences, with under 25% seen just once and around 1.1% held by the top ten. The CDR3 runs to 14 residues. Per germline, CDR1 SGHAT and CDR2 FQNNGV. Trimming stripped 5 bases from V and 5 bases from J, with 15 bases between. Study results and caveats: One million naive cells reportedly did not prevent detection of spiked Jurkat TCR RNA from one cell. Over 99% of CMV-specific effector molecules, but under 1% of naive ones, were in clones above 20 copies. For highly expanded clones, sizes could be underestimated when identical TCR molecules share a barcode.

The TCR was taken from a human donor in good health. Some libraries in this study had Jurkat cell RNA spiked in. Sequenced input: naive CD8+ T cells from blood, with Jurkat cell RNA spiked in. Subset described: FACS-sorted CD8+CD4-CCR7+CD45RA+ naive T cells. V is TRBV11-2 and J is TRBJ2-5; tentative D call: TRBD2 (6 bases). CDR3: CASSRSPGRETQYF. The CDR3 DNA follows: TGTGCCAGCAGCCGTAGTCCGGGGAGGGAGACCCAGTACTTC. The complete variable domain, with remaining parts taken from reference TRBV11-2 and TRBJ2-5, reads EAGVAQSPRYKIIEKRQSVAFWCNPISGHATLYWYQQILGQGPKLLIQFQNNGVVDDSQLPKDRFSAERLKGVDSTLKIQPAKLEDSAVYLCASSRSPGRETQYFGPGTRLLVL.